Included here is one T cell receptor (beta chain) sequence, with context. The target antigen is unknown. Profiled with immunoSEQ multiplex PCR; TCRdb holds only in-frame clones, not every one. This sample yields some 45,000 clones, of which 85% to 90% are seen a single time; more than 2% belongs to the top ten. This sample was taken from a study of T cell clones after liver transplantation. Study background: Post-transplant blood was tracked for graft-donor-reactive T cell clones identified in a pre-transplant mixed lymphocyte reaction. Third-party-reactive TCRbeta sequences from pre-transplant mixed lymphocyte reactions served as antigen-independent comparators. Three of eight recipients were HCV-positive; others had non-autoimmune, non-viral indications.

Study results and caveats: The donor-reactive repertoire was only partly measurable in a couple of subjects, lacking donor cells.

The CDR3 is 13 amino acids. V was clipped by 4 bases and J by 7 bases, with 11 bases between them. In germline, CDR1 is SGHDN, CDR2 FVKESK. This sequence originates from a human patient who received a liver transplant. Some of the T cells might come from the graft donor. The source material was CD4+ T cells from blood, sampled 24 months after liver transplant. V is TRBV14 and J is TRBJ2-1; a possible D gene is TRBD1 (6 bases). CDR3 amino acids: CASSPSRGNEQFF. CDR3 DNA sequence: TGTGCCAGCAGCCCCAGTAGGGGGAATGAGCAGTTCTTC.